This is a list of T cell receptor beta chains from one sample in a study of PD-1 blockade in classical Hodgkin lymphoma. Only in-frame clones appear in the TCRdb table, and some are missing; sequencing was by immunoSEQ multiplex PCR. The sample consists of tens of thousands of clones, roughly nine tenths of them appearing once. The sample in question was peripheral blood mononuclear cells (PBMCs), obtained before the fourth cycle of nivolumab. The receptors were sampled from a human donor with classical Hodgkin lymphoma. CDR3s include the opening cysteine and the closing phenylalanine or tryptophan. A D gene is named only where the DNA matches it firmly. Where a row states a size, it is once, few, many or the class of an expanded clone; other rows omit it.

d_call | j_call | v_call | clone_size | cdr3_nt | cdr3_aa
NA | TRBJ1-5 | TRBV7-2 | NA | TGTGCCAGCAGCTTGTATTCGGATCAGCCCCAGCATTTT | CASSLYSDQPQHF
NA | TRBJ1-1 | TRBV2 | NA | TGTGCCAGCCCCCACCAGGACAGAAACACCGAAGCTTTCTTT | CASPHQDRNTEAFF
NA | TRBJ2-1 | TRBV5-5 | NA | TGTGCCAGCAGTTGGGAGAACTACAATGAGCAGTTCTTC | CASSWENYNEQFF
TRBD1 | TRBJ2-7 | TRBV7-2 | NA | TGTGCCAGCAGCTTAGCACCTCAGGGGGCGGGCTACGAGCAGTACTTC | CASSLAPQGAGYEQYF
TRBD1 | TRBJ1-4 | TRBV27 | NA | TGTGCCAGCAGTCCCGACAGGGAAACTAATGAAAAACTGTTTTTT | CASSPDRETNEKLFF
NA | TRBJ2-7 | TRBV7-9 | NA | TGTGCCAGCAGCTTTGTGGCGGGGCACGAGCAGTACTTC | CASSFVAGHEQYF
NA | TRBJ2-6 | TRBV12-2 | NA | TGTGCAAGTCGCTTTGGACGGGAGCACGTCCTGACTTTC | CASRFGREHVLTF
NA | TRBJ2-2 | TRBV4-1 | NA | TGCGCCAGCAGCGCTTATCCCGGGGAGCTGTTTTTT | CASSAYPGELFF
TRBD1 | TRBJ2-2 | TRBV11-2 | NA | TGTGCCAGCAGCTTACAGGGACAGACCGGGGAGCTGTTTTTT | CASSLQGQTGELFF
NA | TRBJ2-5 | TRBV5-6 | NA | TGTGCCAGCAGCTCGGAACCGGGGCCGTTACAAGAGACCCAGTACTTC | CASSSEPGPLQETQYF
TRBD1 | TRBJ1-4 | TRBV11-2 | NA | TGTGCCAGCAGCTTCCAGGGGGCGAAGGGTGAAAAACTGTTTTTT | CASSFQGAKGEKLFF
NA | TRBJ1-5 | TRBV5-3 | NA | TGTGCCAGAAGCTTGGTTTTGGAGGGACTTCAGCCCCAGCATTTT | CARSLVLEGLQPQHF
TRBD1 | TRBJ2-3 | TRBV5-1 | NA | TGCGCCAGCAGCGACCCACAGGGGTCAGATACGCAGTATTTT | CASSDPQGSDTQYF
TRBD2 | TRBJ2-4 | TRBV6-5 | NA | TGTGCCTCCAGGGCGGGAGGGGGCCCAGGCATTCAGTACTTC | CASRAGGGPGIQYF
TRBD1 | TRBJ1-4 | TRBV4-1 | NA | TGCGCCAGCAGCCAAGATGACAGGGTATCTGAAAAACTGTTTTTT | CASSQDDRVSEKLFF
NA | TRBJ2-7 | TRBV27 | NA | TGTGCCAGCAGTTTATCTCCCACAGGGCCGCCCTACGAGCAGTACTTC | CASSLSPTGPPYEQYF
TRBD1 | TRBJ1-5 | TRBV28 | NA | TGTGCCAGCAGTACCATACAGGGGGGCAATCAGCCCCAGCATTTT | CASSTIQGGNQPQHF
NA | TRBJ1-5 | TRBV29-1 | NA | TGCAGCGTTCTGTCGGGGGGTAGCAATCAGCCCCAGCATTTT | CSVLSGGSNQPQHF
TRBD2 | TRBJ2-2 | TRBV27 | NA | TGTGCCAGCAGTGTTTGGACTAGGTCCAGCACCGGGGAGCTGTTTTTT | CASSVWTRSSTGELFF
NA | TRBJ2-3 | TRBV10-2 | NA | TGCGCCAGCAGTGAAAACACAGATACGCAGTATTTT | CASSENTDTQYF
NA | TRBJ2-3 | TRBV20-1 | NA | TGCAGTGCTAGCCCGACCTGGTGGCAGTATTTT | CSASPTWWQYF
NA | TRBJ1-6 | TRBV6-1 | NA | TGTGCCAGCAGTGAAGCGGCAGGGAAAGGGGATTCACCCCTCCACTTT | CASSEAAGKGDSPLHF
NA | TRBJ2-7 | TRBV27 | NA | TGTGCCAGCAGTCTAATACAGGGCGGGTACGAGCAGTACTTC | CASSLIQGGYEQYF
NA | TRBJ1-4 | TRBV28 | NA | TGTGCCAGCCGTGGGCAGTCTAATGAAAAACTGTTTTTT | CASRGQSNEKLFF
TRBD1 | TRBJ1-6 | TRBV10-3 | NA | TGTGCCATCAGTTGGGACAGGGGCAATTCACCCCTCCACTTT | CAISWDRGNSPLHF
NA | TRBJ1-3 | TRBV2 | NA | TGTGCCGCAGGACAGAGTGGAAACACCATATATTTT | CAAGQSGNTIYF
NA | TRBJ2-1 | TRBV6-1 | NA | TGTGCCAGCAGTGAACAGGGGAATGTAGACAATGAGCAGTTCTTC | CASSEQGNVDNEQFF
NA | TRBJ2-3 | TRBV29-1 | NA | TGCAGCGTTGGGTGGGAGTCTCTATTCAAGAATACGCAGTATTTT | CSVGWESLFKNTQYF
NA | TRBJ2-1 | TRBV20-1 | NA | TGCAGTCAGGGGTTCTACAATGAGCAGTTCTTC | CSQGFYNEQFF
TRBD1 | TRBJ1-2 | TRBV15 | NA | TGTGCCACCAGCAGGGACAGGGATGTGGTTAGGGGCTACACCTTC | CATSRDRDVVRGYTF
NA | TRBJ2-7 | TRBV28 | NA | TGTGCCAGCAGTTTAAGGGTGTGGGAGCAGTACTTC | CASSLRVWEQYF
NA | TRBJ2-1 | TRBV1 | NA | TGCACCAGCAGCCAAGATTGGTGGGGGGACCCCTACAATGAGCAGTTCTTC | CTSSQDWWGDPYNEQFF
NA | TRBJ1-5 | TRBV7-2 | NA | TGTGCCAGCAGCTTAGATAGAGGGAATCAGCCCCAGCATTTT | CASSLDRGNQPQHF
TRBD1 | TRBJ2-7 | TRBV4-1 | NA | TGCGCCAGCAGCCAGAAGCCGCCGACAGGGGAGTACGAGCAGTACTTC | CASSQKPPTGEYEQYF
TRBD2 | TRBJ2-7 | TRBV7-9 | NA | TGTGCCAGCAGCTTAGGGGTCGGCGGGGGGCCACGCTCGATCTACGAGCAGTACTTC | CASSLGVGGGPRSIYEQYF
NA | TRBJ2-2 | TRBV19 | NA | TGTGCCAGTAGTATAGGGGCAGACACCGGGGAGCTGTTTTTT | CASSIGADTGELFF
NA | TRBJ1-1 | TRBV5-1 | NA | TGCGCCAGCAGCTTGGGGCGGAACCTGAACACTGAAGCTTTCTTT | CASSLGRNLNTEAFF
TRBD2 | TRBJ2-2 | TRBV29-1 | once | TGCAGCGCAACTCTTGGACTAGCGGGAGCGAACACCGGGGAGCTGTTTTTT | CSATLGLAGANTGELFF
NA | TRBJ2-3 | TRBV18 | NA | TGTGCCAGCTCACCGGAAGTGCAGGTTACAGATACGCAGTATTTT | CASSPEVQVTDTQYF
NA | TRBJ1-6 | TRBV5-1 | NA | TGCGCCAGCAGCTTGGGGACTGATTCACCCCTCCACTTT | CASSLGTDSPLHF
TRBD2 | TRBJ2-2 | TRBV7-6 | NA | TGTGCCAGCAGCCTACCCCAGCGGGAGGAAGGGACCGGGGAGCTGTTTTTT | CASSLPQREEGTGELFF
TRBD1 | TRBJ2-1 | TRBV7-6 | NA | TGTGCCAGCAGCTTAGCCCCGGGGGCGGGACAGGGGGCGAATGAGCAGTTCTTC | CASSLAPGAGQGANEQFF
TRBD2 | TRBJ2-3 | TRBV6-5 | NA | TGTGCCAGCAGCCTACTAGCGGGGGGCACAGATACGCAGTATTTT | CASSLLAGGTDTQYF
NA | TRBJ1-5 | TRBV6-1 | NA | TGTGCCAGCAGTGATTTCGGCCGAGGCAATCAGCCCCAGCATTTT | CASSDFGRGNQPQHF
TRBD2 | TRBJ2-7 | TRBV10-3 | NA | TGTGCCACAGGGACTAGCGGGAGGACGGTCTACGAGCAGTACTTC | CATGTSGRTVYEQYF
NA | TRBJ2-7 | TRBV4-2 | NA | TGTGCCAGCAGCCAAGAAGATGGCTACGAGCAGTACTTC | CASSQEDGYEQYF
TRBD1 | TRBJ1-5 | TRBV6-1 | NA | TGTGCCAGCAGTGGGACAGGAGATCAGCCCCAGCATTTT | CASSGTGDQPQHF
NA | TRBJ2-2 | TRBV7-9 | NA | TGTGCCAGCAGCGGCGTCTACCCCGGGGAGCTGTTTTTT | CASSGVYPGELFF
NA | TRBJ2-1 | TRBV7-9 | NA | TGTGCCAGCAGCTTAAGTCTAGGGTATTATAAGCAGTTCTTC | CASSLSLGYYKQFF
NA | TRBJ2-7 | TRBV6-5 | NA | TGTGCCAGCCGCAGGGGTAGCGAGCAGTACTTC | CASRRGSEQYF
NA | TRBJ1-5 | TRBV7-9 | NA | TGTGCCAGCAGCTTAGCCGGAGATCAGCCCCAGCATTTT | CASSLAGDQPQHF
NA | TRBJ2-3 | TRBV18 | NA | TGTGCCAGCTCACCACCGACTAGATCGGATACGCAGTATTTT | CASSPPTRSDTQYF
TRBD1 | TRBJ1-5 | TRBV7-8 | NA | TGTGCCAGCAGCTTAAGCGGGACAGCCAGCAATCAGCCCCAGCATTTT | CASSLSGTASNQPQHF
NA | TRBJ2-7 | TRBV6-6 | once | TGTGCCAGCAGTTACACGGGGGGCGCAAACGAGCAGTACTTC | CASSYTGGANEQYF
NA | TRBJ2-1 | TRBV7-6 | NA | TGTGCCAGCAGCTTAGGGCAGGGACCCTACAATGAGCAGTTCTTC | CASSLGQGPYNEQFF
NA | TRBJ1-2 | TRBV15 | once | TGTGCCACCAGCAGAGATCGGACGGCGCTGGAGGGCTACACCTTC | CATSRDRTALEGYTF
NA | TRBJ1-5 | TRBV4-1 | NA | TGCGCCAGCAGCCAAGGACAGTATAGCAATCAGCCCCAGCATTTT | CASSQGQYSNQPQHF
TRBD2 | TRBJ2-3 | TRBV27 | NA | TGTGCCAGCAGTTTATCGGTAGCGGGAGGTACAGATACGCAGTATTTT | CASSLSVAGGTDTQYF
NA | TRBJ2-7 | TRBV7-6 | NA | TGTGCCAGCAGCTGGGGGAGGGACAAAGAGTACGAGCAGTACTTC | CASSWGRDKEYEQYF
TRBD1 | TRBJ2-7 | TRBV4-1 | NA | TGCGCCAGCAGCCAAAGACAGGGCAGCTCCTACGAGCAGTACTTC | CASSQRQGSSYEQYF